These 23 T cell receptor beta chains share one sample of origin, sequenced in a study of beta chain features in type 1 diabetes. As every portion of the isolated RNA was reverse transcribed, the sequencing read expressed TCRB transcripts. Some clones are missing from TCRdb's copy, which holds only in-frame ones; the method was immunoSEQ multiplex PCR. The data contain approximately 160,000 clones, roughly 60% of them singletons. Findings of the study overall: TCRB CDR3s from Type 1 diabetes patients were moderately but significantly shorter in all four CD4+ subsets.

What these receptors recognize is not known. Sequencing was carried out using naive CD4+ T cells from blood. These receptors all come from a man aged 30 to 39 with type 1 diabetes.

The chain links TRBV30 to TRBJ1-4; D not certain. CDR1 GTSNPN and CDR2 SVGIG come from the germline V gene (reference sequence). V dropped 3 bases and J dropped 5 bases, with 10 bases sitting between them. This CDR3 is built from 13 residues. The CDR3 DNA sequence: TGTGCCTGGAGACTCGACATAAATGAAAAACTGTTTTTT. Protein: CAWRLDINEKLFF.

This clone was detected a few times. This chain uses TRBV6-5 with TRBJ2-5; D is unresolved. Trimming removed 6 bases from V and 5 bases from J, with 19 bases in between. The CDR3 covers 15 residues. The germline V gene encodes CDR1 MNHEY and CDR2 SVGAGI. CDR3 coding DNA: TGTGCCAGCAGGCCATCTTATCTAGGCCTGGAGACCCAGTACTTC. It encodes CASRPSYLGLETQYF.

V and J are TRBV28 and TRBJ2-6; 9 bases align to TRBD1. Germline V gene data show CDR1 as MDHEN and CDR2 as SYDVKM. With 3 bases clipped from V and 0 bases from J, the junction kept 9 bases outside the gene matches. The CDR3 totals 19 residues. In DNA form, the CDR3 reads TGTGCCAGCAGTTTCCCCGTTTGGACAGGGGACTCTGGGGCCAACGTCCTGACTTTC. This codes for CASSFPVWTGDSGANVLTF.

This clone was observed a few times. The junction departs from the called germline gene at one end, perhaps through a read error. J is TRBJ2-5 and V is TRBV5-4, with D unclear. Per germline, CDR1 SGHNT and CDR2 YYREEE (reference sequence). The CDR3 runs to 12 residues. The CDR3: CACSVDSETQYF. CDR3 DNA: TGTGCCTGCAGTGTCGACTCAGAGACCCAGTACTTC.

This clone appeared a few times. Distinct nucleotide sequences in the sample also encode this CDR3. V is TRBV30 and J is TRBJ1-5; 8 positions match TRBD1. V lost 5 bases and J lost 6; bases outside the gene matches: 9. The CDR3 has 14 residues. Germline values: CDR1 GTSNPN, CDR2 SVGIG (reference sequence). The CDR3 DNA reads as TGTGCCTGGGCAGGGGGCAGCTTCGCTCAGCCCCAGCATTTT. It encodes CAWAGGSFAQPQHF.

The chain combines TRBV11-2 with TRBJ1-2; D is possibly TRBD1 (5 bases). This CDR3 is 12 amino acids long. Per the germline V gene, CDR1 is SGHAT and CDR2 is FQNNGV. V lost 3 bases, J lost 8 bases, and 10 bases lay in between. The CDR3 region has the DNA TGTGCCAGCAGCTTCAGGGAGGACGGCTACACCTTC. It is translated as CASSFREDGYTF.

This clone was seen only once. The same CDR3 is also encoded by other DNA sequences in this sample. The gene calls are TRBV29-1 and TRBJ1-2, with D unclear. Germline CDR1 is SQVTM and CDR2 is ANQGSEA. The CDR3 consists of 12 residues. The V end was cut by 3 bases, the J end by 2 bases, with 7 bases between. The CDR3 loop reads CSVDRVNYGYTF. DNA for the CDR3: TGCAGCGTTGACCGGGTAAACTATGGCTACACCTTC.

V usage is TRBV7-9 and J usage is TRBJ1-1; TRBD1 matches 7 bases. Germline CDR1 and CDR2: SEHNR and FQNEAQ (reference sequence). CDR3 length equals 15 residues. Trimming removed 2 bases from V and 7 bases from J; junction bases left unmatched: 10. CDR3 coding DNA: TGTGCCAGCAGCTTAATGCCGACAGGGCTTTATGAAGCTTTCTTT. Its protein product is CASSLMPTGLYEAFF.

The chain has TRBV10-3 and TRBJ1-2; D is unresolved. Trimming pared 2 bases from V and 1 base from J, leaving 8 bases between. This CDR3 has 14 residues. Germline V lookup: CDR1 ENHRY, CDR2 SYGVKD. The CDR3 nucleotides are TGTGCCATCAGTGAGGACACCAGTAACTATGGCTACACCTTC. Translating gives CAISEDTSNYGYTF.

The chain's CDR3 is CALAGGIQETQYF. The CDR3 DNA follows: TGTGCCCTAGCGGGGGGTATTCAAGAGACCCAGTACTTC. The V and J genes are TRBV30 and TRBJ2-5, with 11 bases lining up with TRBD2. V dropped 8 bases and J dropped 2; count of bases not matched to a gene: 4. Germline CDR1 GTSNPN, CDR2 SVGIG (reference sequence). The CDR3 runs 13 residues.

The rearrangement uses TRBV12-5 and TRBJ2-5; D tentatively reads TRBD1 or TRBD2 (5 bases each). The germline gives CDR1 LGHNT, CDR2 FRNRAP. The CDR3 loop spans 15 amino acids. V was shortened by 1 base and J by 5 bases, with 14 bases between the two germline ends. The CDR3 DNA sequence: TGTGCTAGTGGTTTGGACCCCGCCGGGACGGAGACCCAGTACTTC. It specifies CASGLDPAGTETQYF. Together with reference TRBV12-5 and TRBJ2-5, the CDR3 gives the full variable domain: DARVTQTPRHKVTEMGQEVTMRCQPILGHNTVFWYRQTMMQGLELLAYFRNRAPLDDSGMPKDRFSAEMPDATLATLKIQPSEPRDSAVYFCASGLDPAGTETQYFGPGTRLLVL.

The chain links TRBV5-6 to TRBJ1-2; D remains ambiguous. The CDR3 has 15 amino acids. The germline gives CDR1 SGHDT, CDR2 YYEEEE. V was cut by 2 bases and J by 2 bases, with 13 bases left in between. Written as DNA, the CDR3 is TGTGCCAGCAGCTTTCTGGTGGATGGGAACTATGGCTACACCTTC. It translates to CASSFLVDGNYGYTF.

The rearrangement links TRBV7-2 to TRBJ2-5; D is perhaps TRBD2 (5 bases). V lost 6 bases and J 7 bases, leaving 15 bases between the germline ends. Germline V CDR1 and CDR2: SGHTA, FQGNSA. This CDR3 is 13 amino acids long. This chain's CDR3 is CASRATGVGTQYF. For the CDR3, the DNA is TGTGCCAGCAGAGCAACCGGGGTGGGGACCCAGTACTTC.

This sequence joins TRBV14 and TRBJ1-1; D not resolved. The V gene's germline CDR1 is SGHDN and CDR2 FVKESK. V lost 5 bases to trimming and J lost 3 bases, with 10 bases between them. CDR3 size: 13 residues. CDR3 sequence: CASSLSRDTEAFF. The DNA of the CDR3 is TGTGCCAGCAGCTTGTCTCGGGACACTGAAGCTTTCTTT. Filled out from reference TRBV14 and TRBJ1-1, the complete variable domain reads EAGVTQFPSHSVIEKGQTVTLRCDPISGHDNLYWYRRVMGKEIKFLLHFVKESKQDESGMPNNRFLAERTGGTYSTLKVQPAELEDSGVYFCASSLSRDTEAFFGQGTRLTVV.

The chain links TRBV29-1 to TRBJ2-5; D is unresolved. Trimming left V 8 bases short and J 4 bases short, with 8 bases between. This CDR3 contains 10 residues. Germline V CDR1 and CDR2: SQVTM, ANQGSEA. CDR3 residues: CSTAGETQYF. CDR3 bases: TGCAGCACGGCAGGAGAGACCCAGTACTTC.

This rearrangement joins TRBV7-9 to TRBJ1-4, with D uncertain. The CDR3 is 14 amino acids. The germline V gene encodes CDR1 SEHNR and CDR2 FQNEAQ (reference sequence). V was clipped by 3 bases and J by 6 bases, with 11 bases between them. The CDR3 here is CASSFGMGDEKLFF. CDR3 DNA sequence: TGTGCCAGCAGCTTTGGGATGGGTGATGAAAAACTGTTTTTT.

This clone has a handful of counts. This chain connects TRBV7-2 to TRBJ2-7; D unclear. The germline V gene has CDR1 SGHTA and CDR2 FQGNSA. This CDR3 region has 13 residues. Trimming removed 4 bases at V and 7 bases at J, with 14 bases between. In DNA form, the CDR3 reads TGTGCCAGCAGCTACGGACCCGAGGAGGAGCAGTACTTC. As protein: CASSYGPEEEQYF.

The chain employs TRBV20-1 and TRBJ1-1, with unresolved D. This CDR3 comprises 10 residues. V dropped 0 bases and J dropped 11 bases, with 7 bases sitting between them. Germline V gives CDR1 DFQATT, CDR2 SNEGSKA (reference sequence). CDR3 nucleotides: TGCAGTGCTAGAGATCCTAAGGCTTTCTTT. It translates to CSARDPKAFF.

This clone was counted a single time. As DNA, the CDR3 is TGTGCCAGCAGCGTCCTAGGGACAGCGAACACCGGGGAGCTGTTTTTT. Amino acids: CASSVLGTANTGELFF. The V gene is TRBV9, the J gene TRBJ2-2, with TRBD1 identical over 7 bases. Germline V lookup: CDR1 SGDLS, CDR2 YYNGEE. The J segment lost 0 bases and the V segment lost 2 bases, leaving 4 bases of the junction unmatched. CDR3 size: 16 residues.

The chain combines TRBV29-1 with TRBJ2-3, with D perhaps TRBD1 or TRBD2 (5 bases each). This CDR3 is 14 amino acids long. Between the trimmed V and J ends, which lost 4 bases and 1 base, there was a span of 12 bases. The germline V gene encodes CDR1 SQVTM and CDR2 ANQGSEA. The CDR3 is CSVAVGAGTDTQYF. Written as DNA, the CDR3 is TGCAGCGTTGCCGTCGGGGCAGGCACAGATACGCAGTATTTT.

In this sample, this clone turned up once. This chain uses TRBV9 with TRBJ2-2, with D possibly matching TRBD2 (5 bases). CDR1 and CDR2 (germline): SGDLS, YYNGEE. There are 15 residues in the CDR3. The V end was cut by 4 bases, the J end by 5 bases, with 15 bases between. The CDR3 DNA sequence: TGTGCCAGCAGCTCCCGCGCCGGGATAACCGGGGAGCTGTTTTTT. It specifies CASSSRAGITGELFF.

This clone has a handful of counts. This chain connects TRBV14 to TRBJ1-5; D unclear. CDR3 length: 12 amino acids. The ends were cut back, 4 bases at V and 2 bases at J, with 3 bases in the middle. Germline CDR1 SGHDN, CDR2 FVKESK. CDR3 in amino acids: CASSRGNQPQHF. CDR3 bases: TGTGCCAGCAGCCGGGGCAATCAGCCCCAGCATTTT.

This chain uses TRBV30 with TRBJ1-4; no definite D call. Trimming removed 7 bases at V and 0 bases at J, with 6 bases between. This CDR3 has 12 residues. CDR1 is GTSNPN, CDR2 SVGIG, per germline (reference sequence). CDR3 amino acids: CAFRTTNEKLFF. The DNA of the CDR3 is TGTGCCTTCAGAACAACTAATGAAAAACTGTTTTTT. Together with reference TRBV30 and TRBJ1-4, the CDR3 gives the full variable domain: SQTIHQWPATLVQPVGSPLSLECTVEGTSNPNLYWYRQAAGRGLQLLFYSVGIGQISSEVPQNLSASRPQDRQFILSSKKLLLSDSGFYLCAFRTTNEKLFFGSGTQLSVL.